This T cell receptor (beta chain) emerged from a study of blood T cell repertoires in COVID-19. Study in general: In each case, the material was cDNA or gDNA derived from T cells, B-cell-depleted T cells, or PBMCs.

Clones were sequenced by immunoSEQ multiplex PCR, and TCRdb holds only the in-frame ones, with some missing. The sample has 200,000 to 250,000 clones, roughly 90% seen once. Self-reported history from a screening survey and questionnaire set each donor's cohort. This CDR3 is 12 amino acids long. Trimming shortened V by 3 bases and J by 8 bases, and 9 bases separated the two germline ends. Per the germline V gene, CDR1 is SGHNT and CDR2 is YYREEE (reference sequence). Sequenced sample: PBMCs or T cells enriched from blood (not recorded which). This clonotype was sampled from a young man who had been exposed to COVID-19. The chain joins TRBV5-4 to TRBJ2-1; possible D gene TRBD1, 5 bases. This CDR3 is CASSSRRDEQFF. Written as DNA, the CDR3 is TGTGCCAGCAGCTCCCGCAGGGATGAGCAGTTCTTC. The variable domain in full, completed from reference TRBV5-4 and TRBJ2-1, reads ETGVTQSPTHLIKTRGQQVTLRCSSQSGHNTVSWYQQALGQGPQFIFQYYREEENGRGNFPPRFSGLQFPNYSSELNVNALELDDSALYLCASSSRRDEQFFGPGTRLTVL.